This paragraph reports one TCR beta chain. From germline, CDR1 is MDHEN and CDR2 SYDVKM. V was clipped by 8 bases and J by 2 bases; unmatched bases: 3. The CDR3 totals 14 residues. These data are taken from a study of identical twins. TCRdb independently ran MiXCR on the 5' RACE reads; one entry per CDR3 protein. The repertoire holds 500,000 to 650,000 distinct CDR3 sequences, less than 9% seen once, with roughly 1.5% in the top ten. These data were also reused for a study on yellow fever vaccine responses in identical twins.

The chain is built from TRBV28 and TRBJ1-5, with 10 bases identical to TRBD1. The receptor was derived from a woman between 18 and 29 years old in good health. The source material was PBMCs. Written as DNA, the CDR3 is TGTGCCAGCCCTGGACAGGGGGGCAATCAGCCCCAGCATTTT. This encodes CASPGQGGNQPQHF.